This T cell receptor (beta chain) came from a study of radiation and T cells in renal cell carcinoma. Germline V CDR1 and CDR2: LGHNT, FRNRAP. Trimming shortened V by 0 bases and J by 8 bases, and 16 bases separated the two germline ends. CDR3 length: 15 amino acids. Time point indicated: blood 4 weeks post-SBRT, at nephrectomy. Indicated treatment: 15 Gy SBRT to primary tumor, nephrectomy 4 weeks later. Radiation-treated patients gave blood at baseline, week 2 and week 4. Profiling relied on immunoSEQ multiplex PCR, and the TCRdb table lists in-frame clones only, not all of them. This table holds approximately 83,000 clones, over 80% found once.

The clonotype was recovered from a man aged 45-60 years with renal cell carcinoma. The V call is TRBV12-5, the J call TRBJ1-2, with D possibly being TRBD1 (6 bases). Sequencing was performed on blood, taken from a patient whose treatment included radiotherapy and nephrectomy. The CDR3 spells CASGLVPGEVRGYTF. CDR3 nucleotides: TGTGCTAGTGGTTTGGTACCAGGGGAGGTGAGGGGCTACACCTTC.